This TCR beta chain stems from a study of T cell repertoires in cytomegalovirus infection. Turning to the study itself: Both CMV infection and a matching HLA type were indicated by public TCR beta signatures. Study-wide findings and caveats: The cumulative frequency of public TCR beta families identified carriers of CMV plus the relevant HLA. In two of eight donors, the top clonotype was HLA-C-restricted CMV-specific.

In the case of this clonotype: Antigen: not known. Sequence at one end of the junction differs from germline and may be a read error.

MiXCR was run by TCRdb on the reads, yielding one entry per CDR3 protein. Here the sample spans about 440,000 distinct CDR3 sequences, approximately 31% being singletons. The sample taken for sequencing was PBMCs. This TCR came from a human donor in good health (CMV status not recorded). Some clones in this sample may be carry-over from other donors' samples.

The CDR3 is CATRTGPPYDEQFF. CDR3 nucleotide sequence: TGTGCCACCCGGACAGGGCCCCCCTACGATGAGCAGTTCTTC. V is TRBV12-3 or TRBV12-4 and J is TRBJ2-1; 8 bases line up with TRBD1. CDR3 length: 14 residues.